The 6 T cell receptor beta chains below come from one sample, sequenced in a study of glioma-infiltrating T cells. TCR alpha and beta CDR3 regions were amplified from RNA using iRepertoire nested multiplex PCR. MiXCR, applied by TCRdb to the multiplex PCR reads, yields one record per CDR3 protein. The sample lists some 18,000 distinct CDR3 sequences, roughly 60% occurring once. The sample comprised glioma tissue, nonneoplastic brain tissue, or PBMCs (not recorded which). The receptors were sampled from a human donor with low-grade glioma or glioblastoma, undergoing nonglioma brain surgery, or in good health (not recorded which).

The DNA for the CDR3 is TGTGCCAGCAGGTACAGACAGCAACTGTTTTTT. It translates to CASRYRQQLFF. The chain uses TRBV6-1 and TRBJ1-4; TRBD1 might be the D (5 bases). V lost 6 bases to trimming and J lost 12 bases, with 11 bases between them. The CDR3 loop spans 11 amino acids. Looked up from germline, CDR1 is MNHNS and CDR2 is SASEGT.

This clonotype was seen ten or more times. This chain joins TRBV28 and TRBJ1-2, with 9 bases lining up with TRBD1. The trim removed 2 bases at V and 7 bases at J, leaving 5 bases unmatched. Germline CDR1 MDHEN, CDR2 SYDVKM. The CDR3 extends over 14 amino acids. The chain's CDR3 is CASSLGTGMGGYTF. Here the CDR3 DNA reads TGTGCCAGCAGTTTAGGGACAGGGATGGGTGGCTACACCTTC.

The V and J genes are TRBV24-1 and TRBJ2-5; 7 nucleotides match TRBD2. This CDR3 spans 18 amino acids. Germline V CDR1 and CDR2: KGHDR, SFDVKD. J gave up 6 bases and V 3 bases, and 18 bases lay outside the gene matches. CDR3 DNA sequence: TGTGCCACCAGTGATCCCCTCGGATCAGAGGGCGGGAGTAAGACCCAGTACTTC. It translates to CATSDPLGSEGGSKTQYF.

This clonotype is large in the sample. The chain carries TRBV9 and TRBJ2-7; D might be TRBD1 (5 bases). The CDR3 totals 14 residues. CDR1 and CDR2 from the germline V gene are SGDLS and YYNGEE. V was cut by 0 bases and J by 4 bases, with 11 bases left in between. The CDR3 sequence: CASSVGPGMYEQYF. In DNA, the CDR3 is TGTGCCAGCAGCGTAGGTCCAGGGATGTACGAGCAGTACTTC.

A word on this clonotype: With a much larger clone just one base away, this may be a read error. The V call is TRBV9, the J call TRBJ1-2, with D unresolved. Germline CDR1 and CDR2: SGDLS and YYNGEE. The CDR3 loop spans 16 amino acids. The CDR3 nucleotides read TGTGCCAGCAGCGTAGGGGCCGGACCAGACGAGAAAGGCTACGCCTTC. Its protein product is CASSVGAGPDEKGYAF. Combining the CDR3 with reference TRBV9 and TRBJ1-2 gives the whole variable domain DSGVTQTPKHLITATGQRVTLRCSPRSGDLSVYWYQQSLDQGLQFLIQYYNGEERAKGNILERFSAQQFPDLHSELNLSSLELGDSALYFCASSVGAGPDEKGYAFGSGTRLTVV.

This chain's CDR3 is CASSHRTVYGELFF. The CDR3, as DNA: TGTGCCAGCAGTCACCGAACAGTTTACGGGGAGCTGTTTTTT. V gene TRBV6-2 or TRBV6-3 combines with J gene TRBJ2-2, with D unresolved. Trimming left V 5 bases short and J 7 bases short, with 14 bases between. CDR3 size: 14 residues. Germline V gene lookup returns CDR1 MNHEY and CDR2 SVGEGT.